Below are 30 T cell receptor beta chains sequenced from a single sample in a study of blood T cell repertoires in COVID-19. Assay: immunoSEQ multiplex PCR; the TCRdb copy retains only in-frame clones and omits some. Here the sample spans about 130,000 clones, around nine tenths being singletons. Material for sequencing was peripheral blood. The source of these receptors is a man over 45 with active COVID-19.

The chain has TRBV24-1 and TRBJ2-3, with D maybe TRBD2 (7 bases). The CDR3 consists of 14 residues. CDR1 and CDR2 (germline): KGHDR, SFDVKD. Trimming shortened V by 12 bases and J by 2 bases, and 17 bases separated the two germline ends. Here the CDR3 DNA reads TGTGCCCAGGGAGGGGGGCCTTCCACAGATACGCAGTATTTT. It yields the protein CAQGGGPSTDTQYF.

This sequence joins TRBV30 and TRBJ2-1; 9 bases line up with TRBD2. The CDR3 consists of 14 residues. V shed 7 bases and J 4 bases; nucleotides not matched to a gene: 8. Germline V CDR1 and CDR2: GTSNPN, SVGIG (reference sequence). CDR3 nucleotides: TGTGCCTCCTGGGGCGGGAGGGGTTACAATGAGCAGTTCTTC. The encoded protein is CASWGGRGYNEQFF. Complete variable domain (other parts from reference TRBV30 and TRBJ2-1): SQTIHQWPATLVQPVGSPLSLECTVEGTSNPNLYWYRQAAGRGLQLLFYSVGIGQISSEVPQNLSASRPQDRQFILSSKKLLLSDSGFYLCASWGGRGYNEQFFGPGTRLTVL.

This chain connects TRBV12-3 or TRBV12-4 to TRBJ2-3; D may be TRBD2 (5 bases). Trimming pared 7 bases from V and 7 bases from J, leaving 9 bases between. The CDR3 runs 11 residues. CDR3 loop: CASTPSYTQYF. In nucleotides, the CDR3 is TGTGCCAGCACCCCTAGCTATACGCAGTATTTT.

The rearrangement links TRBV7-9 to TRBJ2-1, with 12 bases identical to TRBD2. The J segment lost 7 bases and the V segment lost 5 bases, leaving 6 bases of the junction unmatched. The germline V gene has CDR1 SEHNR and CDR2 FQNEAQ (reference sequence). CDR3 length: 15 residues. The CDR3 loop is CASSPSGRARNEQFF. In DNA form, the CDR3 reads TGTGCCAGCAGCCCTAGCGGGAGGGCCAGGAATGAGCAGTTCTTC.

The chain has TRBV4-1 and TRBJ2-1, with 7 bases lining up with TRBD2. This CDR3 region has 16 residues. Germline loops: CDR1 MGHRA, CDR2 YSYEKL. V was clipped by 4 bases and J by 3 bases; unmatched bases: 9. The CDR3 spells CASSLSLAGVYNEQFF. In DNA, the CDR3 is TGCGCCAGCAGCCTAAGCCTGGCGGGGGTCTACAATGAGCAGTTCTTC.

Here the CDR3 reads CSARDSAGTFF. The CDR3 DNA is TGCAGTGCTAGAGATTCGGCAGGAACTTTCTTT. The chain uses TRBV20-1 and TRBJ1-1, with D uncertain. CDR1 is DFQATT, CDR2 SNEGSKA, per germline (reference sequence). V lost 0 bases, J lost 12 bases, and 11 bases lay in between. This CDR3 has 11 amino acids.

The V and J genes are TRBV11-3 and TRBJ1-2, with a weak D call TRBD1 (5 bases). Germline assignment: CDR1 SGHNT and CDR2 YENEEA. This CDR3 region has 13 residues. Trimming cost V 5 bases and J 5 bases, with 12 bases left between them. The CDR3 protein is CASSPGRGYGYTF. In nucleotides, the CDR3 is TGTGCCAGCAGCCCCGGGAGGGGTTATGGCTACACCTTC.

This clone has just a few counts. The CDR3 coding sequence is TGTGCCAGCAGCTTGGGGGCCTGGCAGGGATCGTATGGCTACACCTTC. Encoded protein: CASSLGAWQGSYGYTF. The chain is built from TRBV5-8 and TRBJ1-2; a possible D gene is TRBD1 (5 bases). V dropped 0 bases and J dropped 5 bases, with 17 bases sitting between them. The CDR3 extends over 16 amino acids. Looked up from germline, CDR1 is SGHTS and CDR2 is YDEGEE.

The chain's CDR3 is CASKGLAGGSNTGELFF. DNA of the CDR3: TGCGCCAGCAAGGGACTAGCGGGGGGCTCGAACACCGGGGAGCTGTTTTTT. The chain recombines TRBV10-2 with TRBJ2-2; TRBD2 agrees at 15 bases. Germline CDR1 WSHSY, CDR2 SAAADI. The CDR3 loop spans 17 amino acids. V shed 7 bases and J 0 bases; nucleotides not matched to a gene: 3.

The chain couples TRBV25-1 to TRBJ1-6; D not resolved. This CDR3 spans 13 amino acids. Per germline, CDR1 MGHDK and CDR2 SYGVNS. V gave up 7 bases and J gave up 7 bases, with 11 bases separating them. CDR3: CASTPAGNSPLHF. In nucleotides, the CDR3 is TGTGCCAGCACCCCAGCGGGCAATTCACCCCTCCACTTT.

This clone was found once. The V gene is TRBV18, the J gene TRBJ2-1; 7 positions match TRBD2. CDR1 and CDR2 from the germline V gene are KGHSH and LQKENI. Germline trimming cut 1 base from V and 7 bases from J; bases unmatched to any gene: 4. The CDR3 is made up of 14 amino acids. The CDR3 bases are TGTGCCAGCTCACCACGGGGAGGGAGAAATGAGCAGTTCTTC. Translation: CASSPRGGRNEQFF. Using reference TRBV18 and TRBJ2-1 for the parts outside the CDR3, the full variable domain is NAGVMQNPRHLVRRRGQEARLRCSPMKGHSHVYWYRQLPEEGLKFMVYLQKENIIDESGMPKERFSAEFPKEGPSILRIQQVVRGDSAAYFCASSPRGGRNEQFFGPGTRLTVL.

The chain employs TRBV6-1 and TRBJ1-2, with D uncertain. This CDR3 is built from 14 residues. With 0 bases removed from V and 4 bases from J, the gap between germline ends came to 9 bases. The germline CDR1 and CDR2 sequences are MNHNS and SASEGT. In DNA, the CDR3 is TGTGCCAGCAGTGAAGCGAGGCAGCTCTATGGCTACACCTTC. This gives the protein CASSEARQLYGYTF.

The rearrangement joins TRBV4-1 to TRBJ2-2, with D tentatively TRBD2 (5 bases). V was shortened by 4 bases and J by 5 bases, with 11 bases between the two germline ends. CDR1 and CDR2 (germline): MGHRA, YSYEKL. The CDR3 is 14 residues long. In DNA form, the CDR3 reads TGCGCCAGCAGCCGCGATGAGGGTACCGGGGAGCTGTTTTTT. Its protein is CASSRDEGTGELFF.

This chain links TRBV6-6 with TRBJ2-7; 8 bases are shared with TRBD2. This CDR3 is 12 amino acids long. J gave up 7 bases and V 6 bases, and 5 bases lay outside the gene matches. Germline V CDR1 and CDR2: MNHNY, SVGAGI (reference sequence). CDR3 DNA: TGTGCCAGCAGCCCAGCGGGGGAGGAGCAGTACTTC. Its protein is CASSPAGEEQYF.

Of note for this clone: This sample includes further DNA sequences coding for the same CDR3. The chain recombines TRBV11-2 with TRBJ2-4; D might be TRBD1 (8 bases). The germline V gene has CDR1 SGHAT and CDR2 FQNNGV. The CDR3 is 13 amino acids. Trimming left V 5 bases short and J 8 bases short, with 13 bases between. The CDR3 DNA sequence: TGTGCCAGCAGCGCACAGGGGGGGGACATTCAGTACTTC. It codes for CASSAQGGDIQYF. The full variable domain, rest sourced from reference TRBV11-2 and TRBJ2-4, is EAGVAQSPRYKIIEKRQSVAFWCNPISGHATLYWYQQILGQGPKLLIQFQNNGVVDDSQLPKDRFSAERLKGVDSTLKIQPAKLEDSAVYLCASSAQGGDIQYFGAGTRLSVL.

A single count supports this clone. V gene TRBV18 combines with J gene TRBJ2-7; D might be TRBD1 (6 bases). The CDR3 loop spans 13 amino acids. Trimming cost V 1 base and J 6 bases, with 10 bases left between them. Germline V gene lookup returns CDR1 KGHSH and CDR2 LQKENI. In DNA form, the CDR3 reads TGTGCCAGCTCACCACTCAGGGGCGTCGAGCAGTACGTC. This sequence encodes CASSPLRGVEQYV.

V and J are TRBV27 and TRBJ2-1; D might be TRBD1 (7 bases). Trimming stripped 2 bases from V and 6 bases from J, with 17 bases between. There are 16 residues in the CDR3. Germline V gene data show CDR1 as MNHEY and CDR2 as SMNVEV (reference sequence). The CDR3 reads CASSLLTGWGVNEQFF. CDR3 nucleotides: TGTGCCAGCAGTTTACTGACAGGGTGGGGGGTCAATGAGCAGTTCTTC.

This clone was seen only a few times. The V and J genes are TRBV2 and TRBJ1-2, with no clear D. Trimming cost V 5 bases and J 0 bases, with 7 bases left between them. The CDR3 runs 13 residues. Germline V gene sequence: CDR1 SNHLY, CDR2 FYNNEI. The CDR3 region is CASSPGSNYGYTF. CDR3 bases: TGTGCCAGCAGTCCAGGTTCTAACTATGGCTACACCTTC.

V is TRBV7-9 and J is TRBJ2-7; D unresolved. V dropped 5 bases and J dropped 0 bases, with 17 bases sitting between them. The V gene's germline CDR1 is SEHNR and CDR2 FQNEAQ (reference sequence). The CDR3 runs to 16 residues. CDR3 sequence reads: CASSPTAAVDSYEQYF. The CDR3 DNA follows: TGTGCCAGCAGCCCAACGGCCGCGGTGGACTCCTACGAGCAGTACTTC.

The rearrangement joins TRBV6-1 to TRBJ2-3; 8 nucleotides line up with TRBD2. Per the germline V gene, CDR1 is MNHNS and CDR2 is SASEGT. Unmatched junction bases numbered 4, after V lost 1 base and J lost 1 base. The CDR3 contains 16 residues. The CDR3 reads CASSEVSGGGTDTQYF. The CDR3 coding sequence is TGTGCCAGCAGTGAAGTGTCGGGGGGGGGCACAGATACGCAGTATTTT.

This chain connects TRBV7-2 to TRBJ2-1, with TRBD1 matching over 8 bases. The ends lost 5 bases at V and 4 bases at J; junction bases unmatched: 7. CDR1 is SGHTA, CDR2 FQGNSA, per germline. CDR3 length: 15 amino acids. The CDR3 bases are TGTGCCAGCAGCCAGGGACAGGCGAATTACAATGAGCAGTTCTTC. Its protein product is CASSQGQANYNEQFF.

J is TRBJ2-5 and V is TRBV7-9; possible D gene TRBD1, 6 bases. Germline V gene sequence: CDR1 SEHNR, CDR2 FQNEAQ (reference sequence). Trimming cost V 1 base and J 3 bases, with 12 bases left between them. CDR3 length equals 15 residues. The CDR3 here is CASSLGGQIKETQYF. The CDR3 DNA is TGTGCCAGCAGCTTAGGTGGACAGATTAAAGAGACCCAGTACTTC.

This clone was detected only a few times. The V gene is TRBV7-3, the J gene TRBJ1-1; 8 nucleotides align to TRBD1. This CDR3 is built from 14 residues. V dropped 2 bases and J dropped 5; count of bases not matched to a gene: 4. Germline V lookup: CDR1 SGHTA, CDR2 FQGTGA. CDR3 sequence: CASSLDRGGTEAFF. DNA for the CDR3: TGTGCCAGCAGCTTAGACAGGGGAGGAACTGAAGCTTTCTTT.

The V gene is TRBV11-3, the J gene TRBJ1-1; D is ambiguous. The V gene lost 8 bases and the J gene lost 1 base, with 17 bases spanning the gap. Germline V gene lookup returns CDR1 SGHNT and CDR2 YENEEA. The CDR3 extends over 15 amino acids. CDR3 nucleotides: TGTGCCAGCGGACGTTACCGGGAGGGGAACACTGAAGCTTTCTTT. This sequence encodes CASGRYREGNTEAFF.

The J gene is TRBJ2-3, the V gene TRBV5-1; 10 bases match TRBD2. The CDR3 totals 16 residues. The J segment lost 1 base and the V segment lost 2 bases, leaving 4 bases of the junction unmatched. CDR1 SGHRS and CDR2 YFSETQ come from the germline V gene. The CDR3 nucleotides read TGCGCCAGCAGCTTAACTAGCGGGGTGCGCACAGATACGCAGTATTTT. Translating gives CASSLTSGVRTDTQYF.

This clone was counted a single time. The chain employs TRBV7-9 and TRBJ2-3, with 7 bases lining up with TRBD2. The length of the CDR3 is 14 residues. Unmatched junction bases numbered 4, after V lost 3 bases and J lost 4 bases. Germline V gene data show CDR1 as SEHNR and CDR2 as FQNEAQ (reference sequence). The CDR3 DNA reads TGTGCCAGCAGCTTGAGACGGGGGGCAGATACGCAGTATTTT. As protein: CASSLRRGADTQYF.

The chain uses TRBV13 and TRBJ2-1; D is unclear. Germline V gene data show CDR1 as PRHDT and CDR2 as FYEKMQ (reference sequence). This CDR3 has 13 amino acids. V lost 5 bases, J lost 10 bases, and 15 bases lay in between. The DNA for the CDR3 is TGTGCCAGCAGCCTCGACACGGTCAGGGAGCAGTTCTTC. Translation gives CASSLDTVREQFF.

This chain joins TRBV5-1 and TRBJ2-2; 7 bases match TRBD1. J gave up 7 bases and V 0 bases, and 6 bases lay outside the gene matches. The CDR3 loop spans 15 amino acids. CDR1 is SGHRS, CDR2 YFSETQ, per germline. The CDR3 sequence: CASSLAHRGSGELFF. The CDR3 DNA follows: TGCGCCAGCAGCTTGGCCCACAGGGGAAGCGGGGAGCTGTTTTTT.

This chain links TRBV21-1 with TRBJ1-1. TRBV21-1 is a pseudogene. This CDR3 is 14 amino acids long. The CDR3 sequence is CASVWGALNTEAFF. The CDR3 DNA follows: TGTGCCAGCGTCTGGGGAGCCCTGAACACTGAAGCTTTCTTT.

This chain uses TRBV5-5 with TRBJ2-7; D possibly corresponds to TRBD1 (5 bases). Germline CDR1 SGHKS, CDR2 YYEKEE (reference sequence). The CDR3 length is 12 residues. V lost 4 bases and J 7 bases, leaving 12 bases between the germline ends. CDR3 DNA: TGTGCCAGCAGCCAATATAAGGGGGAGCAGTACGTC. Its translation is CASSQYKGEQYV.